These T cell receptor beta chains were read from a single sample in a study of blood T cell repertoires in COVID-19. Clones were read by immunoSEQ multiplex PCR, and TCRdb kept only the in-frame ones, dropping some. The top ten clones hold more than 1% of a sample with about 160,000 clones, about 85% of them seen once. The specimen was peripheral blood. These receptors were collected from a man aged 35-49 years with acute or convalescent COVID-19. Each CDR3 is given with its conserved first and last residue. Fields, in order: D gene, J gene, V gene, clone size, CDR3 DNA, CDR3 protein. D genes are given only for firm matches. Clone sizes are given selectively: once, few, many, or a class where the clone is expanded.

>TRBD1|TRBJ2-2|TRBV3-1/TRBV3-2|.
TGTGCCAGCACTCGACAGGGGGCAGACACCGGGGAGCTGTTTTTT
CASTRQGADTGELFF
>TRBD2|TRBJ2-5|TRBV11-2|few
TGTGCCAGCAGCTCACGGGATAGCGGGGAGACCCAGTACTTC
CASSSRDSGETQYF
>TRBD1|TRBJ2-3|TRBV27|.
TGTGCCAGCAGTTTGCCAGACAGGGTCGGAAGAGATACGCAGTATTTT
CASSLPDRVGRDTQYF
>TRBD1|TRBJ2-7|TRBV10-3|.
TGTGCCATCAGGGGACAGAGCTCCTACGAGCAGTACTTC
CAIRGQSSYEQYF
>TRBD1|TRBJ1-2|TRBV9|.
TGTGCCAGCAGCATACACCCAGGACAGGTCTCCTATGGCTACACCTTC
CASSIHPGQVSYGYTF
>TRBD1|TRBJ1-1|TRBV18|once
TGTGCCAGCTCATACGGGACAGGGAACACTGAAGCTTTCTTT
CASSYGTGNTEAFF
>.|TRBJ1-2|TRBV10-3|.
TGTGCCATCAGTGAGCCGACAAACTATGGCTACACCTTC
CAISEPTNYGYTF
>.|TRBJ1-4|TRBV9|.
TGTGCCAGCAGCGTAGGTGGGGACACGAGTGAAAAACTGTTTTTT
CASSVGGDTSEKLFF
>.|TRBJ1-3|TRBV11-2|once
TGTGCCAGCAGCATGGGAGTATCGGGAAACACCATATATTTT
CASSMGVSGNTIYF
>TRBD1|TRBJ2-3|TRBV7-7|.
TGTGCTAGCAGCTCCTCGGGACAGCCTAATACGCAGTATTTT
CASSSSGQPNTQYF
>TRBD1|TRBJ1-1|TRBV19|once
TGTGCCAGTAGTTCCCAGGGGGCCACTGAAGCTTTCTTT
CASSSQGATEAFF
>.|TRBJ1-4|TRBV10-1|.
TGCGCCAGCAGTGTCGGGAAACTGGGGTCCGGAAAACTGTTTTTT
CASSVGKLGSGKLFF
>.|TRBJ1-5|TRBV7-2|.
TGTGCCAGCAGCTTAGTTGAGGGAAGGCCCCAGCATTTT
CASSLVEGRPQHF
>.|TRBJ1-1|TRBV28|.
TGTGCCAGCAGTCCGCCCCGGGCGGGGACTGAAGCTTTCTTT
CASSPPRAGTEAFF
>.|TRBJ2-3|TRBV5-1|.
TGCGCCAGCAGCTTGGCCGGCACAGATACGCAGTATTTT
CASSLAGTDTQYF
>.|TRBJ1-1|TRBV28|.
TGTGCCAGCGTCGGACAGCTTTACACTGAAGCTTTCTTT
CASVGQLYTEAFF
>.|TRBJ1-5|TRBV11-2|.
TGTGCCAGCAGCTCAGATCGTAATCAGCCCCAGCATTTT
CASSSDRNQPQHF
>.|TRBJ1-2|TRBV5-1|.
TGCGCCAGCATGGAGGAGGGGCTTTCTGGTCTCTACACCTTC
CASMEEGLSGLYTF
>TRBD2|TRBJ2-1|TRBV2|once
TGTGCCAGCCGAGAGAGGGAGGGCCTAAGCTCCTACAATGAGCAGTTCTTC
CASREREGLSSYNEQFF
>TRBD1|TRBJ1-3|TRBV5-8|.
TGTGCCAGCAGCGTCGGGACAGCAGTTGGAAACACCATATATTTT
CASSVGTAVGNTIYF
>TRBD1|TRBJ2-7|TRBV19|.
TGTGCCAGTAGTAAACTTAATCAGGGGGTCGAGCAGTACTTC
CASSKLNQGVEQYF
>TRBD1|TRBJ2-2|TRBV18|once
TGTGCCAGCTCACCCCAGGGACAGCGTGGGGAGCTGTTTTTT
CASSPQGQRGELFF
>.|TRBJ1-2|TRBV5-1|few
TGCGCCAGCAGCTCTACGACAATAAACTATGGCTACACCTTC
CASSSTTINYGYTF
>TRBD2|TRBJ2-1|TRBV28|few
TGTGCCAGCAGTAAGGGACTAGCGGGGGTTGATGAGCAGTTCTTC
CASSKGLAGVDEQFF
>TRBD2|TRBJ2-5|TRBV28|.
TGTGCCAGCGGCTTGACTAGCGGGGTCCAAGAGACCCAGTACTTC
CASGLTSGVQETQYF
>.|TRBJ1-3|TRBV2|.
TGTGCCAGCAGTGAACGGTCAGGGGCTGGAAACACCATATATTTT
CASSERSGAGNTIYF
>.|TRBJ1-1|TRBV15|.
TGTGCCACCAGCAGCTCTGCCTCGACAGCTATGAACACTGAAGCTTTCTTT
CATSSSASTAMNTEAFF
>.|TRBJ2-2|TRBV7-2|once
TGTGCCAGCAGTCAGGGGGGTTGGACCGGGGAGCTGTTTTTT
CASSQGGWTGELFF
>.|TRBJ1-1|TRBV9|few
TGTGCCAGCAGCGCTGGTGGTGGGGGGAGAGTGAACACTGAAGCTTTCTTT
CASSAGGGGRVNTEAFF